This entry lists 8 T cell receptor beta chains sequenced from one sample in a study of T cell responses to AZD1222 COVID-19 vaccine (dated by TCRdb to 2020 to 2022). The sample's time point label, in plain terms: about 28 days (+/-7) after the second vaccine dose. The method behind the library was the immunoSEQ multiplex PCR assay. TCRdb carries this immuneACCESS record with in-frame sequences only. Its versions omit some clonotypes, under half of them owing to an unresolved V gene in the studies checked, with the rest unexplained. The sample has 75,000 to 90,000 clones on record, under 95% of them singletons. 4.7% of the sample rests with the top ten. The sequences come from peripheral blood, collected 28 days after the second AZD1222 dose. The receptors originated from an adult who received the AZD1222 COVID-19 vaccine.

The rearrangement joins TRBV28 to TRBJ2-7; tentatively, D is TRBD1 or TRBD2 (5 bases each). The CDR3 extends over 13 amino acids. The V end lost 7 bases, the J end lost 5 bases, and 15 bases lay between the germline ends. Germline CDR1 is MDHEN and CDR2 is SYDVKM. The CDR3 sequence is CASKGPTGNEQYF. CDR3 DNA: TGTGCCAGCAAGGGACCAACGGGGAACGAGCAGTACTTC.

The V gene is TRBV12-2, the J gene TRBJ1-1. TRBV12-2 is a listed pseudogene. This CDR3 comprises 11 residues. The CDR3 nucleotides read TGTGCAAGTCTCCCGAACACTGAAGCTTTCTTT. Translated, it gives CASLPNTEAFF.

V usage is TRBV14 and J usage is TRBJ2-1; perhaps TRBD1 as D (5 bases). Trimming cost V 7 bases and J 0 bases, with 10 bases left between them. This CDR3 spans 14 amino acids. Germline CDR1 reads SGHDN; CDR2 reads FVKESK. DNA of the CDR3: TGTGCCAGCAACCAGGGTTCCTCCTACAATGAGCAGTTCTTC. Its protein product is CASNQGSSYNEQFF. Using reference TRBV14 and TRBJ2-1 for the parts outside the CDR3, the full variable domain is EAGVTQFPSHSVIEKGQTVTLRCDPISGHDNLYWYRRVMGKEIKFLLHFVKESKQDESGMPNNRFLAERTGGTYSTLKVQPAELEDSGVYFCASNQGSSYNEQFFGPGTRLTVL.

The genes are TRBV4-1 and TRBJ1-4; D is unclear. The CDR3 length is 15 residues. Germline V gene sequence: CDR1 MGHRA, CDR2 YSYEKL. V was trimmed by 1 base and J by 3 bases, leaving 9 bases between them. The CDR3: CASSQVLRANEKLFF. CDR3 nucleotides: TGCGCCAGCAGCCAAGTTCTGAGGGCTAATGAAAAACTGTTTTTT.

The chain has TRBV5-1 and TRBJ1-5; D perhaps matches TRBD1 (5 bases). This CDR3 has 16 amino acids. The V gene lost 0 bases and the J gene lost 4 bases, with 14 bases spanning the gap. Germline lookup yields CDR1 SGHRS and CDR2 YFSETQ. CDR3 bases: TGCGCCAGCAGCTTGGGTCACAGGACGGGGAATCAGCCCCAGCATTTT. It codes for CASSLGHRTGNQPQHF. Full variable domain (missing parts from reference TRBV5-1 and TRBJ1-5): KAGVTQTPRYLIKTRGQQVTLSCSPISGHRSVSWYQQTPGQGLQFLFEYFSETQRNKGNFPGRFSGRQFSNSRSEMNVSTLELGDSALYLCASSLGHRTGNQPQHFGDGTRLSIL.

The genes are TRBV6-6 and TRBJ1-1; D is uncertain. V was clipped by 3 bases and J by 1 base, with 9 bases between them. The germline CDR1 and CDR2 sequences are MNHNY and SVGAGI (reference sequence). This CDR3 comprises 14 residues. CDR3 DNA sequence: TGTGCCAGCAGTTATGCCGGAAAGAACACTGAAGCTTTCTTT. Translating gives CASSYAGKNTEAFF.

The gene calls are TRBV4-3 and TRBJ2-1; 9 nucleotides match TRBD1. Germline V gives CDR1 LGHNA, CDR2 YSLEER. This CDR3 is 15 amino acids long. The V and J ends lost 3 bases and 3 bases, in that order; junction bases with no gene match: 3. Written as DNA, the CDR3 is TGCGCCAGCAGCCAGGACAGGGGTGTCTACAATGAGCAGTTCTTC. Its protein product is CASSQDRGVYNEQFF.

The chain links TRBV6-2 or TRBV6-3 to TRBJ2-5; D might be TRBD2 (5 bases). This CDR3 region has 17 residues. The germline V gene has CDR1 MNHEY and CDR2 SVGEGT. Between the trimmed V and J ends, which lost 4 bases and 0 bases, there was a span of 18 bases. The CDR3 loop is CASSFSERGLDQETQYF. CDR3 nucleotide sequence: TGTGCCAGCAGTTTCTCTGAACGAGGGCTTGACCAAGAGACCCAGTACTTC.